Below, 21 T cell receptor beta chains from the same sample are listed, as sequenced in a study of lymphopenia after photon versus proton radiotherapy. The repertoire was sequenced with immunoSEQ multiplex PCR; TCRdb's copy has only in-frame clones and lacks some. The sample contains 60,000 to 75,000 clones, about 85% of which appear only once. This specimen was peripheral blood, taken from a patient treated with proton-based radiotherapy. The receptors derive from a man older than 75 with esophageal cancer.

The rearrangement joins TRBV5-4 to TRBJ2-4; D gene ambiguous. Germline CDR1 is SGHNT and CDR2 is YYREEE (reference sequence). Trimming removed 0 bases at V and 5 bases at J, with 3 bases between. The length of the CDR3 is 12 residues. The CDR3 is CASSLDQNIQYF. DNA of the CDR3: TGTGCCAGCAGCTTGGACCAAAACATTCAGTACTTC.

The CDR3 coding sequence is TGCGCCAGCAGCTTGCACCCAGGGGACTACGAGCAGTACTTC. It encodes CASSLHPGDYEQYF. V usage is TRBV5-1 and J usage is TRBJ2-7, with TRBD1 as a possible D gene (6 bases). V was cut by 1 base and J by 3 bases, with 11 bases left in between. Germline V gene lookup returns CDR1 SGHRS and CDR2 YFSETQ. This CDR3 contains 14 residues. Filled out from reference TRBV5-1 and TRBJ2-7, the complete variable domain reads KAGVTQTPRYLIKTRGQQVTLSCSPISGHRSVSWYQQTPGQGLQFLFEYFSETQRNKGNFPGRFSGRQFSNSRSEMNVSTLELGDSALYLCASSLHPGDYEQYFGPGTRLTVT.

This chain joins TRBV19 and TRBJ2-3, with TRBD2 as a possible D gene (5 bases). CDR1 and CDR2 (germline): LNHDA, SQIVND (reference sequence). Between the trimmed V and J ends, which lost 1 base and 1 base, there was a span of 15 bases. CDR3 length equals 17 residues. The CDR3 protein is CASSIGRRPLRTDTQYF. The DNA for the CDR3 is TGTGCCAGTAGTATAGGCCGGAGGCCGCTTCGCACAGATACGCAGTATTTT.

The chain couples TRBV7-8 to TRBJ2-7, with no clear D. Germline-derived CDR1 and CDR2 are SGHVS and FQNEAQ. V lost 6 bases and J lost 3, with 15 bases in between. The CDR3 loop spans 14 amino acids. CDR3 DNA sequence: TGTGCCAGCAGTCCCCTAAGACCGAACTACGAGCAGTACTTC. As protein: CASSPLRPNYEQYF.

The chain recombines TRBV2 with TRBJ1-1; TRBD1 aligns across 7 bases. V was pared by 3 bases and J by 13 bases, with 5 bases of the junction left unmatched. The length of the CDR3 is 11 residues. The germline V gene encodes CDR1 SNHLY and CDR2 FYNNEI. CDR3 DNA: TGTGCCAGCAGTGACGGCAGGGGGGGTTTCTTT. Protein sequence: CASSDGRGGFF.

The J gene is TRBJ2-2, the V gene TRBV11-3, with 9 bases matching TRBD2. The V segment lost 1 base and the J segment 5 bases; nucleotides outside the gene matches: 8. This CDR3 spans 17 amino acids. CDR1 is SGHNT, CDR2 YENEEA, per germline. The CDR3 DNA follows: TGTGCCAGCAGCTTAGGGATAGCGGGAGATCAAACCGGGGAGCTGTTTTTT. It translates to CASSLGIAGDQTGELFF. Full variable domain (missing parts from reference TRBV11-3 and TRBJ2-2): EAGVVQSPRYKIIEKKQPVAFWCNPISGHNTLYWYLQNLGQGPELLIRYENEEAVDDSQLPKDRFSAERLKGVDSTLKIQPAELGDSAVYLCASSLGIAGDQTGELFFGEGSRLTVL.

The chain links TRBV19 to TRBJ1-6, with TRBD1 as a possible D gene (5 bases). The length of the CDR3 is 14 residues. Deletions cut 5 bases from V and 9 bases from J, with 14 bases between. Germline-derived CDR1 and CDR2 are LNHDA and SQIVND (reference sequence). CDR3 bases: TGTGCCAGTAGTTCAGCTCAAAGGGGTTCACCCCTCCACTTT. Residues: CASSSAQRGSPLHF.

This clone has a single count. V and J are TRBV7-2 and TRBJ1-5; no clear D. This CDR3 region has 14 residues. Looked up from germline, CDR1 is SGHTA and CDR2 is FQGNSA. The V gene lost 1 base and the J gene lost 3 bases, with 7 bases spanning the gap. DNA for the CDR3: TGTGCCAGCAGCTTAGGCGGGCTCAATCAGCCCCAGCATTTT. It translates to CASSLGGLNQPQHF.

The genes are TRBV6-6 and TRBJ2-1; possibly TRBD2 for D (6 bases). V lost 6 bases to trimming and J lost 2 bases, with 8 bases between them. Germline CDR1 is MNHNY and CDR2 is SVGAGI (reference sequence). The CDR3 has 13 amino acids. CDR3 coding DNA: TGTGCCAGCAGCCCGGGGGCCTACAATGAGCAGTTCTTC. It yields the protein CASSPGAYNEQFF.

This rearrangement joins TRBV11-2 to TRBJ2-7; D is tentatively TRBD1 or TRBD2 (5 bases each). Germline-derived CDR1 and CDR2 are SGHAT and FQNNGV. The V end was cut by 1 base, the J end by 7 bases, with 20 bases between. This CDR3 contains 16 residues. CDR3 region: CASSLGPGSRWGEQYF. The CDR3 nucleotides are TGTGCCAGCAGCTTAGGTCCGGGATCGCGATGGGGGGAGCAGTACTTC.

The J gene is TRBJ2-5, the V gene TRBV18; no firm D call. This CDR3 region has 13 residues. Trimming removed 3 bases from V and 4 bases from J, with 9 bases in between. Germline CDR1 and CDR2: KGHSH and LQKENI. The CDR3 sequence is CASSPGMGETQYF. The DNA of the CDR3 is TGTGCCAGCTCACCGGGAATGGGAGAGACCCAGTACTTC.

The chain has TRBV18 and TRBJ2-5; D unclear. CDR3 length: 12 amino acids. Germline CDR1 is KGHSH and CDR2 is LQKENI. With 1 base removed from V and 2 bases from J, the gap between germline ends came to 2 bases. CDR3 bases: TGTGCCAGCTCACCACGTCAAGAGACCCAGTACTTC. Its protein product is CASSPRQETQYF. Full variable domain (rest looked up from reference TRBV18 and TRBJ2-5): NAGVMQNPRHLVRRRGQEARLRCSPMKGHSHVYWYRQLPEEGLKFMVYLQKENIIDESGMPKERFSAEFPKEGPSILRIQQVVRGDSAAYFCASSPRQETQYFGPGTRLLVL.

The chain recombines TRBV30 with TRBJ2-7; D perhaps matches TRBD2 (7 bases). Germline loops: CDR1 GTSNPN, CDR2 SVGIG (reference sequence). V was shortened by 2 bases and J by 0 bases, with 14 bases between the two germline ends. The CDR3 has 15 amino acids. This CDR3 is CAWSPLGGASYEQYF. CDR3 DNA: TGTGCCTGGAGTCCCCTGGGGGGGGCCTCCTACGAGCAGTACTTC.

J is TRBJ2-7 and V is TRBV7-9; perhaps TRBD1 as D (5 bases). Germline assignment: CDR1 SEHNR and CDR2 FQNEAQ (reference sequence). The CDR3 length is 15 residues. V lost 5 bases to trimming and J lost 0 bases, with 14 bases between them. In nucleotides, the CDR3 is TGTGCCAGCAGCCTCAGGGAAACCAGCTCCTACGAGCAGTACTTC. Translating it yields CASSLRETSSYEQYF.

The rearrangement joins TRBV6-5 to TRBJ1-2; TRBD1 is a possible D gene (6 bases). The germline V gene encodes CDR1 MNHEY and CDR2 SVGAGI. V shed 8 bases and J shed 2 bases, with 15 bases lying between them. The CDR3 covers 14 residues. CDR3 DNA sequence: TGTGCCAGCGGCTCGTGGACAGAGAACTATGGCTACACCTTC. Its protein product is CASGSWTENYGYTF.

The V and J genes are TRBV25-1 and TRBJ2-7; 7 positions agree with TRBD2. The CDR3 is 15 amino acids. Germline V gives CDR1 MGHDK, CDR2 SYGVNS. The V gene end was trimmed by 8 bases and the J gene end by 2 bases; junction bases not matched to a gene: 12. The CDR3 here is CASVSNRGVAYEQYF. The DNA for the CDR3 is TGTGCCAGCGTCTCAAACCGGGGGGTGGCCTACGAGCAGTACTTC.

The J gene is TRBJ2-3, the V gene TRBV27; 13 positions agree with TRBD2. Germline V gives CDR1 MNHEY, CDR2 SMNVEV (reference sequence). The CDR3 is 22 amino acids. V lost 5 bases to trimming and J lost 0 bases; unmatched junction nucleotides: 20. CDR3 DNA sequence: TGTGCCAGCAGTGATGTGGTGGCCCAAGGGACTAGCGGGGCGACTAGCACAGATACGCAGTATTTT. Amino acids: CASSDVVAQGTSGATSTDTQYF.

As DNA, the CDR3 is TGTGCCATCAGTGACACCAAAGGTGGACCCGGGGAGCTGTTTTTT. Translation: CAISDTKGGPGELFF. The chain links TRBV10-3 to TRBJ2-2; D is unclear. The CDR3 spans 15 residues. V was pared by 3 bases and J by 6 bases, with 14 bases between. Germline assignment: CDR1 ENHRY and CDR2 SYGVKD.

This chain uses TRBV7-9 with TRBJ2-4; no firm D call. There are 12 residues in the CDR3. V lost 5 bases and J 11 bases, leaving 13 bases between the germline ends. Per the germline V gene, CDR1 is SEHNR and CDR2 is FQNEAQ (reference sequence). The CDR3 sequence: CASSPDLRVQYF. Here the CDR3 DNA reads TGTGCCAGCAGCCCGGACCTCCGGGTTCAGTACTTC.

The gene calls are TRBV15 and TRBJ2-1; TRBD2 agrees at 15 bases. The ends lost 5 bases at V and 2 bases at J; junction bases unmatched: 7. CDR1 is LNHNV, CDR2 YYDKDF, per germline (reference sequence). The CDR3 is 18 amino acids. The CDR3 loop reads CATSPPGLAGGPYNEQFF. CDR3 nucleotides: TGTGCCACCAGCCCCCCGGGACTAGCGGGAGGCCCCTACAATGAGCAGTTCTTC.

This sequence joins TRBV7-9 and TRBJ2-3; D gene ambiguous. The CDR3 totals 16 residues. CDR1 SEHNR and CDR2 FQNEAQ come from the germline V gene (reference sequence). Trimming left V 5 bases short and J 2 bases short, with 17 bases between. CDR3 bases: TGTGCCAGCAGCCTCGCACATGTACCTCCCACAGATACGCAGTATTTT. It codes for CASSLAHVPPTDTQYF.